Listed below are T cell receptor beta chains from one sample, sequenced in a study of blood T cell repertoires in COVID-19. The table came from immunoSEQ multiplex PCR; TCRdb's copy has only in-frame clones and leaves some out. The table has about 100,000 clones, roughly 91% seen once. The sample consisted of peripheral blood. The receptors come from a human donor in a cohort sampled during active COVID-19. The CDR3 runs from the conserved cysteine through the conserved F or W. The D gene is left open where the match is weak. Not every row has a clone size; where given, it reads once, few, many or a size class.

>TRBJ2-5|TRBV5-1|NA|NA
TGCGCCAGCAGCTTGGTAGGAGCAGAGACCCAGTACTTC
CASSLVGAETQYF
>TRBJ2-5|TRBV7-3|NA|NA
TGTGCCAGCAGCTTAACACAGGGAAGGGGGGAGACCCAGTACTTC
CASSLTQGRGETQYF
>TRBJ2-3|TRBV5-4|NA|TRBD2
TGTGCCAGCAGCTCAGTAGCGGGGGGCCTCACAGATACGCAGTATTTT
CASSSVAGGLTDTQYF
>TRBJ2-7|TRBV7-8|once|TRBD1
TGTGCCAGCAGTAGCAACAGGGGGTACGAGCAGTACTTC
CASSSNRGYEQYF
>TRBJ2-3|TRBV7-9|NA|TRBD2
TGTGCCAGCAGCTCGGGACTAGCGGTGAGAACAGATACGCAGTATTTT
CASSSGLAVRTDTQYF
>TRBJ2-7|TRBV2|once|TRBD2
TGTGCCAGCAGGTTGGCCGGTGGTAGCGGGGGGCCCTACGAGCAGTACTTC
CASRLAGGSGGPYEQYF
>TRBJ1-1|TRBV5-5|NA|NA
TGTGCCAGCAGCTTGGAACCGGGAGTATTTGAAGCTTTCTTT
CASSLEPGVFEAFF
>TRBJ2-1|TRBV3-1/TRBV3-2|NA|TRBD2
TGTGCCAGCAGCCAAGATCTGACTAGCGAGCACAATGAGCAGTTCTTC
CASSQDLTSEHNEQFF
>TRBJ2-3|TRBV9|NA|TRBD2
TGTGCCAGCAGCGTAGCAAGCGGGAGTACAGATACGCAGTATTTT
CASSVASGSTDTQYF
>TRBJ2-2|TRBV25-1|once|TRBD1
TGTGCCAGCAGTGAAGGAATGGGACAGGGATACAACACCGGGGAGCTGTTTTTT
CASSEGMGQGYNTGELFF
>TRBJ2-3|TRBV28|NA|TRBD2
TGTGCCAGCAGTTTCGGCCGGGGGGGCCTCGAAGATACGCAGTATTTT
CASSFGRGGLEDTQYF
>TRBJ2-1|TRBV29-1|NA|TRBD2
TGCAGCGTTGAAGATCCTGGCGGGAGGGTTGGTGAGCAGTTCTTC
CSVEDPGGRVGEQFF
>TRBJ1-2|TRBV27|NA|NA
TGTGCCAGCAGTTTATCCGGAGGTAACTATGGCTACACCTTC
CASSLSGGNYGYTF
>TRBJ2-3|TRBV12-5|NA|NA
TGTGCTAGTGGTTTGAGCGATACGCAGTATTTT
CASGLSDTQYF
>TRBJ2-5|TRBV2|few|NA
TGTGCCAGCTCTCCGGACTTCCAAGAGACCCAGTACTTC
CASSPDFQETQYF
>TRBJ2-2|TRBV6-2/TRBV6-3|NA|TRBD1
TGTGCCAGCAGTCGCTATCCGGGACAGGAAGACGGGGAGCTGTTTTTT
CASSRYPGQEDGELFF
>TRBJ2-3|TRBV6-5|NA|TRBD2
TGTGCCAGCAGTTACTCCGGGGGGGCCAACACAGATACGCAGTATTTT
CASSYSGGANTDTQYF
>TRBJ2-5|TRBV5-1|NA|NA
TGCGCCAGCAGCTTTGAGGGGACCCAGTACTTC
CASSFEGTQYF
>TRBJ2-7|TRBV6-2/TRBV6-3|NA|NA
TGTGCCAGCAACCCCCTGGGGGCAGGCTGGACATACGAGCAGTACTTC
CASNPLGAGWTYEQYF
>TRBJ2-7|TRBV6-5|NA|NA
TGTGCCAGCAGGCCGGGGACTTCGGAATACGAGCAGTACTTC
CASRPGTSEYEQYF
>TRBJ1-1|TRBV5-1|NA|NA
TGCGCCAGCAGCGTGGAGGGGGGGCCCTACACTGAAGCTTTCTTT
CASSVEGGPYTEAFF
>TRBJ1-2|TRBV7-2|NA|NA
TGTGCCAGCAGCTTAGGGCAGGGGAAGAATGGCTACACCTTC
CASSLGQGKNGYTF
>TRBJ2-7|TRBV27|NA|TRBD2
TGTGCCAGCATTGGGACTAGCGGGAGTTACGAGCAGTACTTC
CASIGTSGSYEQYF
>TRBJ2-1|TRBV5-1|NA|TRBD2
TGCGCCAGCAGCTTGGATCCAGCGGGAGGTCACAATGAGCAGTTCTTC
CASSLDPAGGHNEQFF
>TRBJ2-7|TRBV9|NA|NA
TGTGCCAGCAGCGCGACAGGTACCTACGAGCAGTACTTC
CASSATGTYEQYF
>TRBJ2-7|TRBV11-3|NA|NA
TGTGCCAGCAGCCTATCCCCGGACAGATCCTACGAGCAGTACTTC
CASSLSPDRSYEQYF
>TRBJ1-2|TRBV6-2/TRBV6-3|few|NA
TGTGCCAGCAGTTACTCGAACACGGGAACTCGCCTCAACGGCTACACCTTC
CASSYSNTGTRLNGYTF
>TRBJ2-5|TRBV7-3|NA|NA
TGTGCCAGCAGCCCCCCCGGGAAGACCCAGTACTTC
CASSPPGKTQYF
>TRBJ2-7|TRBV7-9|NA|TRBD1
TGTGCCAGCGGGACAGGGAAATCCTACGAGCAGTACTTC
CASGTGKSYEQYF
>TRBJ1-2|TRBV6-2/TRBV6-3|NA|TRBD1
TGTGCCAGCAGCAAGACAGGGTCTGGCTACACCTTC
CASSKTGSGYTF
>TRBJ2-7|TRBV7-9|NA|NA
TGTGCCAGCAGCTTAGAAGGAGGAGGGGACCCGTACTTC
CASSLEGGGDPYF
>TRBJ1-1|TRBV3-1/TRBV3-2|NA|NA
TGTGCCAGCAGCCAAGATGGGGGGGGCACTGAAGCTTTCTTT
CASSQDGGGTEAFF
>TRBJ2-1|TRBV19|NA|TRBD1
TGTGCCAGTACCCAACAGGGGATCCCCTACAATGAGCAGTTCTTC
CASTQQGIPYNEQFF
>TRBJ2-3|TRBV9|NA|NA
TGTGCCAGCAGCGTAGCGGAGGGAAGAAATACGCAGTATTTT
CASSVAEGRNTQYF
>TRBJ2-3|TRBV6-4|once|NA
TGTGCCAGCAGTGGGAACGGGTTTTCTCTTCCGTATTTT
CASSGNGFSLPYF
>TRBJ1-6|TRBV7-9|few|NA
TGTGCCAGCAGCTTAGAACAGTATAATTCACCCCTCCACTTT
CASSLEQYNSPLHF
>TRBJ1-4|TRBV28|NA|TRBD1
TGTGCCAGCAGTTTAATGGGACAGCTTAATGAAAAACTGTTTTTT
CASSLMGQLNEKLFF
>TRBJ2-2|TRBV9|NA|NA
TGTGCCAGCAGCGTATTTCAAACGAGGGCGACCGGGGAGCTGTTTTTT
CASSVFQTRATGELFF
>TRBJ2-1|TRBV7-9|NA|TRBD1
TGTGCCAGCAGCTTAGTACAGGGGTGGGAAAATGAGCAGTTCTTC
CASSLVQGWENEQFF